One and the same sample provided the 20 T cell receptor beta chains below, sequenced in a study of T cells in localized non-small cell lung cancer. The assay was immunoSEQ multiplex PCR, and TCRdb's table has in-frame clones only and misses some. This sample has tens of thousands of clones, with over 65% found just once. Sequences were derived from PBMCs, sampled before any cancer treatment. These receptors were collected from a woman aged 40-69 years with stage II squamous cell lung carcinoma.

The chain combines TRBV28 with TRBJ2-1, with 8 positions matching TRBD1. Trimming at V came to 3 bases and at J to 8 bases, leaving 9 bases not matched to a gene. The CDR3 totals 15 residues. CDR1 and CDR2 from the germline V gene are MDHEN and SYDVKM. CDR3 loop: CASSFETGAIDEQFF. CDR3 sequence (DNA): TGTGCCAGCAGTTTCGAGACAGGGGCTATTGATGAGCAGTTCTTC.

The chain has TRBV27 and TRBJ2-7; D is undetermined. This CDR3 region has 14 residues. CDR1 MNHEY and CDR2 SMNVEV come from the germline V gene (reference sequence). Trimming left V 8 bases short and J 1 base short, with 15 bases between. The CDR3 DNA follows: TGTGCCAGCTCGAGGCGGCACAGATCCTACGAGCAGTACTTC. It yields the protein CASSRRHRSYEQYF.

V and J are TRBV9 and TRBJ1-3; perhaps TRBD1 as D (5 bases). V shed 4 bases and J shed 2 bases, with 10 bases lying between them. The CDR3 extends over 14 amino acids. Germline CDR1 SGDLS, CDR2 YYNGEE. This CDR3 reads CASSWGGAGNTIYF. For the CDR3, the DNA is TGTGCCAGCAGCTGGGGGGGAGCTGGAAACACCATATATTTT.

The chain recombines TRBV5-3 with TRBJ1-2; no definite D call. TRBV5-3 is annotated as an ORF whose role is uncertain. The V end lost 0 bases, the J end lost 7 bases, and 22 bases lay between the germline ends. This CDR3 is 17 amino acids long. CDR3 DNA sequence: TGTGCCAGAAGCTTGGAGTGGTCAGCGCCCCAATTTGGTGGCTACACCTTC. It specifies CARSLEWSAPQFGGYTF.

The rearrangement uses TRBV16 and TRBJ1-5; unclear D gene. This CDR3 comprises 14 residues. Germline V gene data show CDR1 as KGHSY and CDR2 as FQNENV. V gave up 2 bases and J gave up 2 bases, with 7 bases separating them. The CDR3 loop is CASSQGLGNQPQHF. The CDR3 DNA reads as TGTGCCAGCAGCCAAGGGCTGGGCAATCAGCCCCAGCATTTT.

The gene calls are TRBV6-1 and TRBJ2-1, with 9 bases matching TRBD2. The germline CDR1 and CDR2 sequences are MNHNS and SASEGT. V lost 7 bases and J lost 9; bases outside the gene matches: 13. The CDR3 contains 15 residues. CDR3 in DNA: TGTGCCAGCACCCCGAGTATAGCGGGAGATGGTGAGCAGTTCTTC. Residues: CASTPSIAGDGEQFF.

The V gene is TRBV7-7, the J gene TRBJ2-5, with 8 bases aligning to TRBD2. Germline V gene sequence: CDR1 SSHAT, CDR2 FNYEAQ (reference sequence). Germline trimming cut 0 bases from V and 5 bases from J; bases unmatched to any gene: 2. The CDR3 contains 14 residues. The CDR3 protein is CASSLAVAGETQYF. The CDR3, as DNA: TGTGCCAGCAGCTTAGCGGTAGCGGGGGAGACCCAGTACTTC.

The chain links TRBV7-2 to TRBJ2-2; D is unresolved. V lost 5 bases to trimming and J lost 4 bases, with 14 bases between them. This CDR3 is 15 amino acids long. Germline V gives CDR1 SGHTA, CDR2 FQGNSA. The CDR3 DNA follows: TGTGCCAGCAGCGAGAGGACGGGTAGCACCGGGGAGCTGTTTTTT. Its protein product is CASSERTGSTGELFF.

This clone occurred once. The rearrangement links TRBV18 to TRBJ2-5; D unresolved. CDR1 is KGHSH, CDR2 LQKENI, per germline. This CDR3 is built from 11 residues. The V end lost 6 bases, the J end lost 1 base, and 3 bases lay between the germline ends. Written as DNA, the CDR3 is TGTGCCAGCTCGCCCCAAGAGACCCAGTACTTC. Its protein product is CASSPQETQYF.

The chain links TRBV28 to TRBJ2-1; the match to TRBD2 covers 11 bases. The length of the CDR3 is 14 residues. The V segment lost 7 bases and the J segment 1 base; nucleotides outside the gene matches: 0. Germline CDR1 is MDHEN and CDR2 is SYDVKM. The CDR3 DNA sequence: TGTGCCAGCATAGCGGGAGGGTCCTACAATGAGCAGTTCTTC. It encodes CASIAGGSYNEQFF.

The J gene is TRBJ1-2, the V gene TRBV29-1; D is perhaps TRBD1 (5 bases). Trimming pared 2 bases from V and 7 bases from J, leaving 11 bases between. This CDR3 region has 12 residues. CDR1 is SQVTM, CDR2 ANQGSEA, per germline. CDR3 coding DNA: TGCAGCGTTGAATCAGGGAGACCTGGCTACACCTTC. Protein: CSVESGRPGYTF.

The chain is built from TRBV11-2 and TRBJ2-7, with TRBD2 matching over 8 bases. V was pared by 5 bases and J by 0 bases, with 6 bases of the junction left unmatched. Germline V lookup: CDR1 SGHAT, CDR2 FQNNGV. CDR3 size: 15 residues. The CDR3 spells CASSQDLAGSYEQYF. Here the CDR3 DNA reads TGTGCCAGCAGCCAAGATCTAGCGGGCTCCTACGAGCAGTACTTC.

This chain joins TRBV10-3 and TRBJ2-7; D is uncertain. Germline CDR1 is ENHRY and CDR2 is SYGVKD. This CDR3 spans 12 amino acids. V lost 0 bases and J 4 bases, leaving 4 bases between the germline ends. In DNA form, the CDR3 reads TGTGCCATCAGTGAGTCACAGTACGAGCAGTACTTC. This sequence encodes CAISESQYEQYF.

This clone was observed a few times. The chain combines TRBV27 with TRBJ2-6; D might be TRBD1 or TRBD2, each matching 5 bases. Trimming pared 1 base from V and 8 bases from J, leaving 9 bases between. CDR3 size: 14 residues. The V gene's germline CDR1 is MNHEY and CDR2 SMNVEV (reference sequence). This chain's CDR3 is CASSLFGGSNVLTF. In DNA, the CDR3 is TGTGCCAGCAGTTTATTTGGGGGATCCAACGTCCTGACTTTC. Combining the CDR3 with reference TRBV27 and TRBJ2-6 gives the whole variable domain EAQVTQNPRYLITVTGKKLTVTCSQNMNHEYMSWYRQDPGLGLRQIYYSMNVEVTDKGDVPEGYKVSRKEKRNFPLILESPSPNQTSLYFCASSLFGGSNVLTFGAGSRLTVL.

The chain has TRBV4-1 and TRBJ1-4; maybe TRBD1 (6 bases). The CDR3 runs 14 residues. The V and J ends lost 5 bases and 8 bases respectively, with 15 bases between them. The V gene's germline CDR1 is MGHRA and CDR2 YSYEKL. In DNA form, the CDR3 reads TGCGCCAGCAGCGACAGGCAGGGGAGGGAAAAACTGTTTTTT. Its translation: CASSDRQGREKLFF.

The CDR3 DNA follows: TGTGCCAGCGGCGGGAGAACGAGCACAGATACGCAGTATTTT. It codes for CASGGRTSTDTQYF. The V gene is TRBV9, the J gene TRBJ2-3; 7 nucleotides line up with TRBD2. CDR1 is SGDLS, CDR2 YYNGEE, per germline. This CDR3 contains 14 residues. Trimming at V came to 7 bases and at J to 0 bases, leaving 5 bases not matched to a gene.

The chain carries TRBV18 and TRBJ2-7; 9 bases match TRBD2. From germline, CDR1 is KGHSH and CDR2 LQKENI. CDR3 length: 15 residues. V dropped 2 bases and J dropped 3; count of bases not matched to a gene: 5. This CDR3 is CASSPTREGVYEQYF. The CDR3 bases are TGTGCCAGCTCACCAACGCGGGAGGGGGTCTACGAGCAGTACTTC.

There are a few counts of this clone. The V gene is TRBV6-1, the J gene TRBJ2-7; D remains unclear. The germline CDR1 and CDR2 sequences are MNHNS and SASEGT. V was cut by 0 bases and J by 5 bases, with 14 bases left in between. The CDR3 contains 15 residues. In nucleotides, the CDR3 is TGTGCCAGCAGTGAAGCCTATGGGTTAACCAACGAGCAGTACTTC. It translates to CASSEAYGLTNEQYF.

The chain combines TRBV7-9 with TRBJ2-3; D may be TRBD1 (5 bases). The CDR3 runs 19 residues. CDR1 SEHNR and CDR2 FQNEAQ come from the germline V gene (reference sequence). V was trimmed by 2 bases and J by 0 bases, leaving 21 bases between them. CDR3: CASSLRGFTAARSTDTQYF. The DNA of the CDR3 is TGTGCCAGCAGCTTAAGGGGCTTTACGGCAGCGCGTAGCACAGATACGCAGTATTTT.

This chain links TRBV28 with TRBJ2-3, with 7 positions matching TRBD2. V shed 3 bases and J 2 bases; nucleotides not matched to a gene: 11. Germline V gene data show CDR1 as MDHEN and CDR2 as SYDVKM. This CDR3 has 17 amino acids. The CDR3 DNA reads as TGTGCCAGCAGTTTCTGGGGCGGGAGAACCCCCACAGATACGCAGTATTTT. Amino acids: CASSFWGGRTPTDTQYF.